This T cell receptor (beta chain) was profiled in a study of control samples from healthy donors and cancer patients. Profiled with immunoSEQ multiplex PCR; TCRdb holds only in-frame clones, not every one. Among approximately 20,000 clones, more than 70% were seen once, and the ten largest hold around 10%. Germline V lookup: CDR1 LNHNV, CDR2 YYDKDF (reference sequence). Trimming at V came to 3 bases and at J to 5 bases, leaving 8 bases not matched to a gene. This CDR3 contains 15 residues. This clone was observed a few times. This receptor was identified in a woman in her 70s with colorectal cancer. Sequencing input: PBMCs. V is TRBV15 and J is TRBJ2-5; 8 bases map to TRBD1. The DNA of the CDR3 is TGTGCCACCAGCAGTCCGGGACAGGAGATCGAGACCCAGTACTTC. This gives the protein CATSSPGQEIETQYF.